These 20 T cell receptor beta chains were sequenced from one sample in a study of type 1 regulatory T cells. No antigens are known for them. In TCRdb, the reads were re-called with MiXCR into one record per CDR3 protein. Among around 23,000 distinct CDR3 sequences listed, more than 45% were seen once. Sequencing input: cultured T cells, either the whole culture or a sorted T cell fraction (not recorded which). Receptor source: a human donor in good health.

This clonotype was seen at least ten times. V gene TRBV9 combines with J gene TRBJ2-3; a weak D match, TRBD2 (7 bases). Trimming took 2 bases from V and 6 from J, leaving 16 bases between them. CDR1 and CDR2 from the germline V gene are SGDLS and YYNGEE. This CDR3 region has 15 residues. CDR3 amino acids: CASSVSGGRQDTQYF. The CDR3 DNA is TGTGCCAGCAGCGTTTCGGGGGGCCGTCAGGATACGCAGTATTTT.

There are many counts of this clonotype. This rearrangement joins TRBV12-3 or TRBV12-4 to TRBJ2-5; 8 nucleotides line up with TRBD2. This CDR3 has 15 residues. V dropped 7 bases and J dropped 1; count of bases not matched to a gene: 8. This CDR3 reads CASNLSGGPQETQYF. In DNA, the CDR3 is TGTGCCAGCAACCTCTCGGGGGGGCCCCAAGAGACCCAGTACTTC.

This chain joins TRBV18 and TRBJ1-1; D remains unclear. The CDR3 has 13 residues. CDR1 is KGHSH, CDR2 LQKENI, per germline. V was cut by 6 bases and J by 3 bases, with 11 bases left in between. CDR3 coding DNA: TGTGCCAGCTCCCAACAGAAATACACTGAAGCTTTCTTT. Translation gives CASSQQKYTEAFF.

The chain joins TRBV5-5 to TRBJ2-3; 7 bases map to TRBD2. V was clipped by 4 bases and J by 6 bases; unmatched bases: 5. The germline CDR1 and CDR2 sequences are SGHKS and YYEKEE (reference sequence). CDR3 size: 13 residues. The CDR3 DNA follows: TGTGCCAGCAGCACAGCGGGGTTGGATACGCAGTATTTT. This sequence encodes CASSTAGLDTQYF. The full variable domain, completed using reference TRBV5-5 and TRBJ2-3, is DAGVTQSPTHLIKTRGQQVTLRCSPISGHKSVSWYQQVLGQGPQFIFQYYEKEERGRGNFPDRFSARQFPNYSSELNVNALLLGDSALYLCASSTAGLDTQYFGPGTRLTVL.

V is TRBV30 and J is TRBJ1-6; D gene uncertain. V was pared by 3 bases and J by 7 bases, with 16 bases between. The CDR3 is made up of 15 amino acids. Germline lookup yields CDR1 GTSNPN and CDR2 SVGIG (reference sequence). CDR3 DNA: TGTGCCTGGAGCCCACGGGGTGGTCCCAATTCACCCCTCCACTTT. Encoded protein: CAWSPRGGPNSPLHF.

The chain carries TRBV6-6 and TRBJ1-1; a weak D match, TRBD1 (5 bases). Per the germline V gene, CDR1 is MNHNY and CDR2 is SVGAGI (reference sequence). V dropped 6 bases and J dropped 0 bases, with 11 bases sitting between them. The CDR3 contains 14 residues. CDR3 residues: CASRTGEMNTEAFF. The CDR3 DNA is TGTGCCAGCAGAACGGGGGAGATGAACACTGAAGCTTTCTTT.

This chain links TRBV12-3 or TRBV12-4 with TRBJ2-1; 7 nucleotides line up with TRBD1. With V trimmed by 6 bases and J by 2 bases, 4 bases remained unmatched. This CDR3 is built from 14 residues. This chain's CDR3 is CASSHDRAYNEQFF. Here the CDR3 DNA reads TGTGCCAGCAGCCACGACAGGGCCTACAATGAGCAGTTCTTC.

In this sample, this clonotype turned up a few times. The V and J genes are TRBV6-6 and TRBJ1-3, with no clear D. CDR1 and CDR2 from the germline V gene are MNHNY and SVGAGI (reference sequence). The CDR3 consists of 11 residues. Trimming removed 10 bases at V and 1 base at J, with 5 bases between. DNA for the CDR3: TGTGCCACCCAATCTGGAAACACCATATATTTT. Its protein product is CATQSGNTIYF.

V gene TRBV15 combines with J gene TRBJ2-5, with a possible D match to TRBD1 (5 bases). V was cut by 1 base and J by 2 bases, with 11 bases left in between. Germline V CDR1 and CDR2: LNHNV, YYDKDF (reference sequence). The CDR3 runs to 15 residues. The CDR3 region is CATSRGWTPQETQYF. The CDR3 DNA reads as TGTGCCACCAGCAGAGGATGGACACCTCAAGAGACCCAGTACTTC.

This clonotype has ten or more counts. J is TRBJ1-5 and V is TRBV20-1; no clear D gene. The CDR3 extends over 13 amino acids. V lost 5 bases to trimming and J lost 3 bases, with 11 bases between them. In germline, CDR1 is DFQATT, CDR2 SNEGSKA (reference sequence). Written as DNA, the CDR3 is TGCAGTGCTCGCGGACTGAACAATCAGCCCCAGCATTTT. Amino acids: CSARGLNNQPQHF.

The chain employs TRBV7-9 and TRBJ2-1; D is uncertain. This CDR3 is 11 amino acids long. V gave up 3 bases and J gave up 7 bases, with 4 bases separating them. Germline CDR1 reads SEHNR; CDR2 reads FQNEAQ (reference sequence). This CDR3 is CASSFSNEQFF. The CDR3, as DNA: TGTGCCAGCAGCTTCAGTAATGAGCAGTTCTTC.

This clonotype is deemed medium-sized. V is TRBV4-1 and J is TRBJ2-7; 9 bases agree with TRBD1. The V and J ends lost 2 bases and 5 bases, in that order; junction bases with no gene match: 10. Germline assignment: CDR1 MGHRA and CDR2 YSYEKL. The CDR3 runs 16 residues. The CDR3 DNA is TGCGCCAGCAGCCAACCTACAGGGGGCGCCCCGAACGAGCAGTACTTC. Translating it yields CASSQPTGGAPNEQYF.

The chain employs TRBV30 and TRBJ1-2; D gene ambiguous. The germline CDR1 and CDR2 sequences are GTSNPN and SVGIG (reference sequence). V lost 2 bases and J lost 4, with 11 bases in between. This CDR3 is built from 13 residues. The CDR3 DNA reads as TGTGCCTGGAGTCCCGCCGGAGGCTATGGCTACACCTTC. This gives the protein CAWSPAGGYGYTF.

The J gene is TRBJ2-1, the V gene TRBV19; TRBD2 aligns across 8 bases. CDR3 length: 15 residues. Germline-derived CDR1 and CDR2 are LNHDA and SQIVND (reference sequence). J was trimmed by 9 bases and V by 1 base; bases with no gene match: 8. The CDR3 region is CASSIVGGTRVEQFF. In DNA form, the CDR3 reads TGTGCCAGTAGTATAGTAGGGGGGACTAGGGTTGAGCAGTTCTTC.

CDR3 sequence (DNA): TGTGCCACCAGTGATTTTAGGGGCCAAGCTTTCTTT. This sequence encodes CATSDFRGQAFF. This chain joins TRBV24-1 and TRBJ1-1, with D tentatively TRBD1 (5 bases). The germline CDR1 and CDR2 sequences are KGHDR and SFDVKD. V was cut by 1 base and J by 9 bases, with 8 bases left in between. The CDR3 is 12 amino acids.

This chain uses TRBV7-2 with TRBJ1-2, with 9 bases aligning to TRBD1. The CDR3 spans 15 residues. Looked up from germline, CDR1 is SGHTA and CDR2 is FQGNSA. J lost 4 bases, V lost 6 bases, and 9 bases had no gene match. For the CDR3, the DNA is TGTGCCAGCAGTTACACAGGGGGCAAGGGCTATGGCTACACCTTC. It yields the protein CASSYTGGKGYGYTF. Full variable domain (outside the CDR3, taken from reference TRBV7-2 and TRBJ1-2): GAGVSQSPSNKVTEKGKDVELRCDPISGHTALYWYRQSLGQGLEFLIYFQGNSAPDKSGLPSDRFSAERTGGSVSTLTIQRTQQEDSAVYLCASSYTGGKGYGYTFGSGTRLTVV.

This chain joins TRBV4-3 and TRBJ2-1, with no clear D. The CDR3 runs to 15 residues. Germline V CDR1 and CDR2: LGHNA, YSLEER. V shed 0 bases and J shed 5 bases, with 11 bases lying between them. The CDR3 sequence is CASSQEMLPNNEQFF. The CDR3 region has the DNA TGCGCCAGCAGCCAAGAGATGTTACCTAACAATGAGCAGTTCTTC.

This clonotype showed up just a few times. J is TRBJ1-1 and V is TRBV5-4, with D possibly matching TRBD1 (6 bases). V lost 4 bases to trimming and J lost 3 bases, with 16 bases between them. This CDR3 contains 15 residues. CDR1 is SGHNT and CDR2 is YYREEE in the germline V gene (reference sequence). This CDR3 is CASSPGARGDTEAFF. In nucleotides, the CDR3 is TGTGCCAGCAGCCCAGGGGCACGGGGGGACACTGAAGCTTTCTTT.

The chain joins TRBV5-1 to TRBJ1-4, with D possibly matching TRBD1 (5 bases). Germline CDR1 reads SGHRS; CDR2 reads YFSETQ. The CDR3 has 13 residues. Trimming took off 7 bases at V and 0 bases at J, with 7 bases between the two ends. The CDR3 DNA is TGCGCCAGCTCAGGGTCAACTAATGAAAAACTGTTTTTT. Amino acids: CASSGSTNEKLFF.

J is TRBJ2-7 and V is TRBV24-1; a weak D match, TRBD1 (6 bases). This CDR3 is built from 13 residues. Trimming left V 4 bases short and J 9 bases short, with 15 bases between. Germline CDR1 KGHDR, CDR2 SFDVKD. The CDR3 DNA reads TGTGCCACCAGTGACGGAGGACAGCCATCGCAGTACTTC. This sequence encodes CATSDGGQPSQYF.